This T cell receptor (beta chain) is drawn from a study of cytomegalovirus exposure and HLA in healthy donors. Study summary: About 80 million unique TCRs from HLA-typed donors were held in an early data release.

General observations from the study: Later analysis identified several of the most significant clusters that appeared linked to common viral pathogens. By a later analysis, the bulk of CMV-associated TCR beta chains appeared HLA-restricted.

The PCR employed 60 Vbeta primers together with 13 Jbeta primers. Only in-frame clones appear in the TCRdb table, and some are missing; sequencing was by immunoSEQ multiplex PCR. The sample includes 100,000 to 150,000 clones, 80% to 90% of them seen just once. In regard to this clone: As yet, its antigen is unknown.

Trimming cost V 2 bases and J 8 bases; bases outside gene matches: 7. CDR1 SGDLS and CDR2 YYNGEE come from the germline V gene. The CDR3 is 15 amino acids. This receptor was obtained from a woman aged 40 to 50 in good health and CMV-seropositive. The V and J genes are TRBV9 and TRBJ2-1; 10 bases map to TRBD2. The sample taken for sequencing was PBMCs. The CDR3 DNA reads as TGTGCCAGCAGCGTGTCGGGACTAGCGTACGATGAGCAGTTCTTC. Its translation: CASSVSGLAYDEQFF. Full variable domain (outside the CDR3, taken from reference TRBV9 and TRBJ2-1): DSGVTQTPKHLITATGQRVTLRCSPRSGDLSVYWYQQSLDQGLQFLIQYYNGEERAKGNILERFSAQQFPDLHSELNLSSLELGDSALYFCASSVSGLAYDEQFFGPGTRLTVL.